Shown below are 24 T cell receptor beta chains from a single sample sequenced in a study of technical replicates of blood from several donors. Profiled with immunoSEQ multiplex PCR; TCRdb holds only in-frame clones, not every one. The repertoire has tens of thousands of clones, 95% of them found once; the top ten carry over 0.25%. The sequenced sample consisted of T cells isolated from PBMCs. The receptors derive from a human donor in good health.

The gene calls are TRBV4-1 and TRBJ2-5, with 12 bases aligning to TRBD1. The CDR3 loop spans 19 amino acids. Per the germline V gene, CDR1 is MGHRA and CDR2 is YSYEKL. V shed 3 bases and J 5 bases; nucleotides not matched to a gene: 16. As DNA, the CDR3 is TGCGCCAGCAGCCAGAGATCACCGGGGACAGGGGGCGCGAGGGAGACCCAGTACTTC. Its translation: CASSQRSPGTGGARETQYF.

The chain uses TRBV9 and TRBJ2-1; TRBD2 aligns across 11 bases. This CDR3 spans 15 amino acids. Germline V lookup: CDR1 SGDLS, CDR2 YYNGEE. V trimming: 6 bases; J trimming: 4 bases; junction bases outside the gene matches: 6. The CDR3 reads CASTSGLADYNEQFF. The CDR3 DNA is TGTGCCAGCACGTCGGGACTAGCGGATTACAATGAGCAGTTCTTC.

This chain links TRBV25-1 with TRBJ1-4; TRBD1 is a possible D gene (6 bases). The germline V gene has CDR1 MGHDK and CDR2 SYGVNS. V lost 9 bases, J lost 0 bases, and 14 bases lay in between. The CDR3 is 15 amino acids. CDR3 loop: CASTGRGTTNEKLFF. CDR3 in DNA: TGTGCCAGTACAGGGAGAGGGACAACTAATGAAAAACTGTTTTTT.

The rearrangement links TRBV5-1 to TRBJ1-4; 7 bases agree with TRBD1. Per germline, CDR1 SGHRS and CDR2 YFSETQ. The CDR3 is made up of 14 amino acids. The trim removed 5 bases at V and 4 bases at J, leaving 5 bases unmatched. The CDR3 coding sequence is TGCGCCAGCAGGATCCAGGGGGTTAATGAAAAACTGTTTTTT. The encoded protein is CASRIQGVNEKLFF.

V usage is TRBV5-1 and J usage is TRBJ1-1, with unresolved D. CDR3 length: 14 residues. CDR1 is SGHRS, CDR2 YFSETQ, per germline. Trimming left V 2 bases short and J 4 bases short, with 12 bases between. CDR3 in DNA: TGCGCCAGCAGCTTCGACGGGTCGCGCACTGAAGCTTTCTTT. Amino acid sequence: CASSFDGSRTEAFF. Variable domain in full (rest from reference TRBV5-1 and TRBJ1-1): KAGVTQTPRYLIKTRGQQVTLSCSPISGHRSVSWYQQTPGQGLQFLFEYFSETQRNKGNFPGRFSGRQFSNSRSEMNVSTLELGDSALYLCASSFDGSRTEAFFGQGTRLTVV.

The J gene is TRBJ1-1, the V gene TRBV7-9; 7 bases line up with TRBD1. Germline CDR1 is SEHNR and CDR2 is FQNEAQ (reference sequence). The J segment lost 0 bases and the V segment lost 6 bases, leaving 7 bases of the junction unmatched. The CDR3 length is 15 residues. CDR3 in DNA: TGTGCCAGCAGTCAGAGAACAGGGGTGAACACTGAAGCTTTCTTT. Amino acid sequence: CASSQRTGVNTEAFF. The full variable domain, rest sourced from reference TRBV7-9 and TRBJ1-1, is DTGVSQNPRHKITKRGQNVTFRCDPISEHNRLYWYRQTLGQGPEFLTYFQNEAQLEKSRLLSDRFSAERPKGSFSTLEIQRTEQGDSAMYLCASSQRTGVNTEAFFGQGTRLTVV.

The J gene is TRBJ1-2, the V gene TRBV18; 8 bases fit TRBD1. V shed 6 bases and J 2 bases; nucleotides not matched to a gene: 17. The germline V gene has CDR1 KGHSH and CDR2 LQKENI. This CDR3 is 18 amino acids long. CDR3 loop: CASSAPSWVGQGNYGYTF. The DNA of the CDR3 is TGTGCCAGCTCCGCACCGTCTTGGGTTGGACAGGGAAACTATGGCTACACCTTC.

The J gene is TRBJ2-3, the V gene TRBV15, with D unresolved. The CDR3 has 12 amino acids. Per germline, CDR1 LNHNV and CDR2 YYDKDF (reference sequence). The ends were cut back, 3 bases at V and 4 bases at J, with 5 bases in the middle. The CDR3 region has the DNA TGTGCCACCAGCAGGACTCCAGATACGCAGTATTTT. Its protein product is CATSRTPDTQYF.

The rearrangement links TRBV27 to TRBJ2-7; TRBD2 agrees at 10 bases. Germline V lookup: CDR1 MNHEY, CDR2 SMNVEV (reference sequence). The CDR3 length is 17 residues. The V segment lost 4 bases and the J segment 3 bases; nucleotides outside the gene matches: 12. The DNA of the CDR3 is TGTGCCAGCAGTTCCCCCTTCCTAGCGGGAGTTATCTACGAGCAGTACTTC. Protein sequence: CASSSPFLAGVIYEQYF.

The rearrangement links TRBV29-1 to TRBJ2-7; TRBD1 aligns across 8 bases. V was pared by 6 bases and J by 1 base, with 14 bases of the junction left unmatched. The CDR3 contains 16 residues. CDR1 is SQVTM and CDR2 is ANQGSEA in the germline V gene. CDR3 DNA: TGCAGCGTCCAGACTCTTTGGACAGGGAAATCCTACGAGCAGTACTTC. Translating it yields CSVQTLWTGKSYEQYF.

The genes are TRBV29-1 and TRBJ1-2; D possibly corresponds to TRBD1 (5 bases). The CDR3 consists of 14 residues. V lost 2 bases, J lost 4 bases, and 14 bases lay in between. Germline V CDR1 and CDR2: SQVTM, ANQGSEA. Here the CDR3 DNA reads TGCAGCGTTGAAATGGCAGGGCGGACCTATGGCTACACCTTC. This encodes CSVEMAGRTYGYTF.

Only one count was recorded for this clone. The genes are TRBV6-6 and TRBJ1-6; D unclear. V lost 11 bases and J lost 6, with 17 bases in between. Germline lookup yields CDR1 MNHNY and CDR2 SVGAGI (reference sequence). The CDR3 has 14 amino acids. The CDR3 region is CAGWGGVSNSPLHF. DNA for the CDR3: TGTGCCGGCTGGGGAGGAGTTTCTAATTCACCCCTCCACTTT.

CDR3 residues: CASSAGPISGANVLTF. CDR3 sequence (DNA): TGTGCCAGCAGTGCAGGGCCGATCTCTGGGGCCAACGTCCTGACTTTC. The chain recombines TRBV2 with TRBJ2-6; the D gene is possibly TRBD1 (5 bases). The CDR3 consists of 16 residues. Trimming stripped 4 bases from V and 0 bases from J, with 10 bases between. CDR1 SNHLY and CDR2 FYNNEI come from the germline V gene. The full variable domain, with the rest looked up from reference TRBV2 and TRBJ2-6, is EPEVTQTPSHQVTQMGQEVILRCVPISNHLYFYWYRQILGQKVEFLVSFYNNEISEKSEIFDDQFSVERPDGSNFTLKIRSTKLEDSAMYFCASSAGPISGANVLTFGAGSRLTVL.

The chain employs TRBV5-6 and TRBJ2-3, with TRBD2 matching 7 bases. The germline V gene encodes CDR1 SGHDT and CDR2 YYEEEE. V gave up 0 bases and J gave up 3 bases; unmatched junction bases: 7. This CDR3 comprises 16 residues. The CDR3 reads CASSLGGQAGTDTQYF. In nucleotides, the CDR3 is TGTGCCAGCAGCTTGGGGGGCCAAGCGGGGACAGATACGCAGTATTTT.

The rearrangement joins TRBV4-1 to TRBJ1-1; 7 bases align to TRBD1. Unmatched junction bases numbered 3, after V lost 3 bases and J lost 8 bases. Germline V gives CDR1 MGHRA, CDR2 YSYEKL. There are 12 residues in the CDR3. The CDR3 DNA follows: TGCGCCAGCAGCCAGGACAGGATGGAAGCTTTCTTT. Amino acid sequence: CASSQDRMEAFF.

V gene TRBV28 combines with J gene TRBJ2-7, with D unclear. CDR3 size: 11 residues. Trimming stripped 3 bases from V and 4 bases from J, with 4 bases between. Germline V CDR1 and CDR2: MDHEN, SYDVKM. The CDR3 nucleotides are TGTGCCAGCAGTTTCTTTTACGAGCAGTACTTC. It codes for CASSFFYEQYF.

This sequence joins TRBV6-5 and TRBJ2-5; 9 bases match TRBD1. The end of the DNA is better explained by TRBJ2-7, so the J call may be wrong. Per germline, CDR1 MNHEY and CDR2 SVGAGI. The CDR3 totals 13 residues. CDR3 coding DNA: TGTGCCAGTATCCTAGGGACAGGGATCGAGCAGTACTTC. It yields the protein CASILGTGIEQYF.

CDR3 nucleotides: TGCGCCAGCAGCAGAGGCCGGACTGGCGGGAGAATCTACAATGAGCAGTTCTTC. Translated, it gives CASSRGRTGGRIYNEQFF. V and J are TRBV4-1 and TRBJ2-1; 7 nucleotides match TRBD2. V trimming: 5 bases; J trimming: 3 bases; junction bases outside the gene matches: 16. Germline CDR1 reads MGHRA; CDR2 reads YSYEKL. The CDR3 is 18 amino acids.

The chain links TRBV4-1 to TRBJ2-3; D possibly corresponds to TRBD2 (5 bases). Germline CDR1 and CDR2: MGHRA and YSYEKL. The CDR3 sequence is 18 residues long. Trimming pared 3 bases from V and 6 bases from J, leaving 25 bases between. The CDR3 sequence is CASSQPIRGRNARDTQYF. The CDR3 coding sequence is TGCGCCAGCAGCCAGCCGATACGGGGTAGGAATGCACGCGATACGCAGTATTTT.

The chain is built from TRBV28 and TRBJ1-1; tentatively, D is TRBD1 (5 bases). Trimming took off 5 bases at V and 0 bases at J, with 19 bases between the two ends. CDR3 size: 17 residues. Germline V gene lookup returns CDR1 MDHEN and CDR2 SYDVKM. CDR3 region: CASSPPGGGYMNTEAFF. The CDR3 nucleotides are TGTGCCAGCAGTCCCCCTGGGGGGGGGTATATGAACACTGAAGCTTTCTTT.

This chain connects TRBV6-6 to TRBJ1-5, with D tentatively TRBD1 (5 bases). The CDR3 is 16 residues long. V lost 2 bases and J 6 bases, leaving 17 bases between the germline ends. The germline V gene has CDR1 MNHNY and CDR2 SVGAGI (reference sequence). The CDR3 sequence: CASSYGGARGFQPQHF. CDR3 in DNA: TGTGCCAGCAGTTACGGCGGGGCGCGAGGTTTTCAGCCCCAGCATTTT.

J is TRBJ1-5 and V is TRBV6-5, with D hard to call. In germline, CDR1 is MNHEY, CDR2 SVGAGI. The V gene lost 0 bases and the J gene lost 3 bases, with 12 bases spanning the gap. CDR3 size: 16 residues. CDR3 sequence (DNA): TGTGCCAGCAGTTACTCTTTCCCCAGGCTCAATCAGCCCCAGCATTTT. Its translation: CASSYSFPRLNQPQHF.

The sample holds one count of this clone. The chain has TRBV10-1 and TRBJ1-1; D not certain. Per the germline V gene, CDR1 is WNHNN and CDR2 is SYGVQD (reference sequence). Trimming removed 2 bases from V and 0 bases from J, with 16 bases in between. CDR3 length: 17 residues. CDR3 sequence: CASSEKVIPGVNTEAFF. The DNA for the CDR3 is TGCGCCAGCAGTGAGAAGGTCATCCCAGGCGTGAACACTGAAGCTTTCTTT.

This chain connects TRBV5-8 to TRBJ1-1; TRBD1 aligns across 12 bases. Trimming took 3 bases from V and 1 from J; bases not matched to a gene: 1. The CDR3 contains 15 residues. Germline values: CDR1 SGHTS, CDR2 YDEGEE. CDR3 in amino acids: CASSWGQGANTEAFF. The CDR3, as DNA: TGTGCCAGCAGCTGGGGACAGGGGGCGAACACTGAAGCTTTCTTT.